Presented here are 23 T cell receptor beta chains from one specimen sequenced in a study of T cell repertoires in cytomegalovirus infection. TCRdb redid the calling of the reads with MiXCR, one entry per CDR3 protein. Of about 260,000 distinct CDR3 sequences detected, roughly an eighth appear once; the ten largest clones hold 8.8%. Sequencing input: PBMCs. The origin of the receptors is a human donor in good health (CMV status not recorded). Some clones in this sample may be carry-over from other donors' samples.

This clonotype was observed a few times. The chain uses TRBV15 and TRBJ2-7, with 10 bases matching TRBD2. The junction had 7 bases not matched to a gene; V was cut back by 2 bases and J by 3 bases. Germline assignment: CDR1 LNHNV and CDR2 YYDKDF (reference sequence). The CDR3 runs 16 residues. CDR3 in amino acids: CATSRSVTSGIYEQYF. CDR3 coding DNA: TGTGCCACCAGCAGATCCGTTACTAGCGGGATCTACGAGCAGTACTTC.

This clonotype was detected many times. The chain combines TRBV27 with TRBJ2-4; D is ambiguous. Trimming pared 5 bases from V and 0 bases from J, leaving 14 bases between. CDR3 length: 16 amino acids. Germline V gene sequence: CDR1 MNHEY, CDR2 SMNVEV (reference sequence). Written as DNA, the CDR3 is TGTGCCAGCAGTCTCCGAATCCACGTAGCCAAAAACATTCAGTACTTC. As protein: CASSLRIHVAKNIQYF.

This clonotype was counted ten times or more. The rearrangement links TRBV7-2 to TRBJ2-7; possibly TRBD1 or TRBD2 for D (5 bases each). Trimming removed 9 bases at V and 3 bases at J, with 15 bases between. In germline, CDR1 is SGHTA, CDR2 FQGNSA. The CDR3 length is 13 residues. CDR3 DNA: TGTGCCAGTAGGGACGTTGGAGACTACGAGCAGTACTTC. Protein: CASRDVGDYEQYF.

The table lists this clonotype with many counts. V gene TRBV7-2 combines with J gene TRBJ1-2; D is ambiguous. Trimming pared 1 base from V and 8 bases from J, leaving 8 bases between. CDR1 SGHTA and CDR2 FQGNSA come from the germline V gene. The CDR3 has 12 amino acids. CDR3 loop: CASSLDYGGYTF. The CDR3 DNA sequence: TGTGCCAGCAGCTTAGACTACGGGGGCTACACCTTC.

This clonotype has more than one count but fewer than ten. The chain links TRBV29-1 to TRBJ1-4; a weak D match, TRBD1 (6 bases). The V and J ends lost 7 bases and 8 bases respectively, with 20 bases between them. Germline lookup yields CDR1 SQVTM and CDR2 ANQGSEA. The CDR3 loop spans 14 amino acids. The CDR3: CSGGIGGAFEKLFF. CDR3 nucleotide sequence: TGCAGCGGGGGGATAGGGGGGGCTTTCGAAAAACTGTTTTTT.

Many counts were recorded for this clonotype. The chain is built from TRBV7-9 and TRBJ1-1; 8 bases line up with TRBD1. Germline V gene lookup returns CDR1 SEHNR and CDR2 FQNEAQ (reference sequence). This CDR3 has 16 residues. With V trimmed by 6 bases and J by 2 bases, 11 bases remained unmatched. CDR3 sequence: CASSHPIDRGNTEAFF. In DNA form, the CDR3 reads TGTGCCAGCAGTCATCCAATAGACAGGGGAAACACTGAAGCTTTCTTT.

Many counts were recorded for this clonotype. This chain joins TRBV11-2 and TRBJ2-7, with 7 bases identical to TRBD1. After removal of 2 bases from V and 2 bases from J, the junction contained 6 bases not matched to a gene. The CDR3 spans 15 residues. Germline CDR1 and CDR2: SGHAT and FQNNGV. The CDR3 bases are TGTGCCAGCAGCTTAACCGGACAGGACCCCTACGAGCAGTACTTC. Its translation: CASSLTGQDPYEQYF.

V and J are TRBV6-8 and TRBJ2-1, with D perhaps being TRBD1 or TRBD2 (5 bases each). V was cut by 8 bases and J by 1 base, with 15 bases left in between. Germline CDR1 MNHGY, CDR2 SAAAGT. The CDR3 contains 15 residues. CDR3 sequence reads: CASGSLGTSYNEQFF. The CDR3 coding sequence is TGTGCCAGCGGATCTCTGGGGACGTCCTACAATGAGCAGTTCTTC.

This clonotype was picked up many times. V usage is TRBV7-2 and J usage is TRBJ1-1; D is perhaps TRBD1 (6 bases). V lost 1 base, J lost 6 bases, and 15 bases lay in between. Germline V lookup: CDR1 SGHTA, CDR2 FQGNSA. The CDR3 covers 15 residues. The CDR3 loop is CASSLDLARGAEAFF. CDR3 coding DNA: TGTGCCAGCAGCTTAGATTTGGCAAGGGGGGCTGAAGCTTTCTTT.

This clonotype appeared a few times. The chain recombines TRBV5-4 with TRBJ2-1; TRBD1 might be the D (5 bases). The CDR3 spans 13 residues. With 0 bases removed from V and 10 bases from J, the gap between germline ends came to 11 bases. Germline V lookup: CDR1 SGHNT, CDR2 YYREEE (reference sequence). Here the CDR3 DNA reads TGTGCCAGCAGCTTGGCAGGGCAGAGGGAGCAGTTCTTC. This translates into CASSLAGQREQFF. The entire variable domain, with the rest obtained from reference TRBV5-4 and TRBJ2-1, is as follows: ETGVTQSPTHLIKTRGQQVTLRCSSQSGHNTVSWYQQALGQGPQFIFQYYREEENGRGNFPPRFSGLQFPNYSSELNVNALELDDSALYLCASSLAGQREQFFGPGTRLTVL.

The chain uses TRBV24-1 and TRBJ1-5; TRBD1 might be the D (5 bases). The V and J ends lost 7 bases and 7 bases respectively, with 19 bases between them. The germline gives CDR1 KGHDR, CDR2 SFDVKD. The length of the CDR3 is 15 residues. In nucleotides, the CDR3 is TGTGCCACCAGGGTCTTCGCAGGGTGGGGACAGCCCCAGCATTTT. Its protein product is CATRVFAGWGQPQHF.

The sample holds many counts of this clonotype. This sequence joins TRBV29-1 and TRBJ1-2; D is unresolved. Trimming removed 8 bases from V and 6 bases from J, with 10 bases in between. This CDR3 region has 10 residues. CDR1 SQVTM and CDR2 ANQGSEA come from the germline V gene. The CDR3 DNA reads TGCAGCCACTCTGGGGATGGCTACACCTTC. Amino acids: CSHSGDGYTF.

This clonotype was counted at least ten times. The gene calls are TRBV7-2 and TRBJ2-7, with TRBD2 matching over 8 bases. Germline lookup yields CDR1 SGHTA and CDR2 FQGNSA. This CDR3 is 15 amino acids long. With V trimmed by 4 bases and J by 3 bases, 8 bases remained unmatched. The CDR3 bases are TGTGCCAGCAGCTCATACCTAACTAGCGGCTACGAGCAGTACTTC. Translated: CASSSYLTSGYEQYF.

The chain couples TRBV7-3 to TRBJ2-1; a weak D match, TRBD2 (5 bases). The CDR3 is 12 residues long. The germline V and J ends were trimmed by 5 bases and 9 bases, with 11 bases remaining between them. CDR1 is SGHTA and CDR2 is FQGTGA in the germline V gene. The CDR3 nucleotides read TGTGCCAGCAGCCTGCCCGCGGGTGAGCAGTTCTTC. Protein product: CASSLPAGEQFF. Supplemented by reference TRBV7-3 and TRBJ2-1, the full variable domain reads GAGVSQTPSNKVTEKGKYVELRCDPISGHTALYWYRQSLGQGPEFLIYFQGTGAADDSGLPNDRFFAVRPEGSVSTLKIQRTERGDSAVYLCASSLPAGEQFFGPGTRLTVL.

A few counts support this clonotype. The gene calls are TRBV28 and TRBJ2-3; TRBD2 is a possible D gene (6 bases). Germline V gives CDR1 MDHEN, CDR2 SYDVKM. CDR3 length equals 15 residues. Between the trimmed V and J ends, which lost 4 bases and 6 bases, there was a span of 17 bases. The CDR3 reads CASSSGERVFDTQYF. CDR3 bases: TGTGCCAGCAGTTCTGGGGAGCGGGTGTTTGATACGCAGTATTTT.

Ten or more counts support this clonotype. The J gene is TRBJ2-5, the V gene TRBV6-2 or TRBV6-3; no clear D. CDR3 length: 14 amino acids. Germline V gives CDR1 MNHEY, CDR2 SVGEGT. Trimming removed 5 bases from V and 4 bases from J, with 14 bases in between. The CDR3 reads CASSRLRRAETQYF. CDR3 nucleotides: TGTGCCAGCAGTCGCCTCAGAAGGGCAGAGACCCAGTACTTC.

The chain uses TRBV19 and TRBJ2-7; TRBD1 matches at 11 bases. Germline V lookup: CDR1 LNHDA, CDR2 SQIVND (reference sequence). Germline trimming cut 8 bases from V and 3 bases from J; bases unmatched to any gene: 6. The CDR3 extends over 14 amino acids. Here the CDR3 DNA reads TGTGCCAGTCGCGCCGGGACAGGGGGCTACGAGCAGTACTTC. Residues: CASRAGTGGYEQYF.

The rearrangement joins TRBV5-4 to TRBJ1-1; 9 bases fit TRBD1. CDR3 length equals 15 residues. J lost 1 base, V lost 3 bases, and 4 bases had no gene match. From germline, CDR1 is SGHNT and CDR2 YYREEE (reference sequence). The CDR3 bases are TGTGCCAGCAGCTACGGGGACAGGGAGAACACTGAAGCTTTCTTT. Translating gives CASSYGDRENTEAFF. Drawing the rest from reference TRBV5-4 and TRBJ1-1, the complete variable domain is ETGVTQSPTHLIKTRGQQVTLRCSSQSGHNTVSWYQQALGQGPQFIFQYYREEENGRGNFPPRFSGLQFPNYSSELNVNALELDDSALYLCASSYGDRENTEAFFGQGTRLTVV.

This clonotype appeared a few times. This sequence joins TRBV6-6 and TRBJ2-5; 16 nucleotides line up with TRBD2. Germline CDR1 MNHNY, CDR2 SVGAGI (reference sequence). The CDR3 is made up of 17 amino acids. With V trimmed by 6 bases and J by 4 bases, 8 bases remained unmatched. Here the CDR3 DNA reads TGTGCCAGCAGCCGAGGGACTAGCGGGGGGGTGAGAGAGACCCAGTACTTC. Translation gives CASSRGTSGGVRETQYF.

In DNA, the CDR3 is TGCAGTGCTAGAGTACGGACAGGGGGCTTCGGGGAGCTGTTTTTT. Its translation: CSARVRTGGFGELFF. The chain couples TRBV20-1 to TRBJ2-2, with 11 bases fitting TRBD1. The CDR3 extends over 15 amino acids. V shed 1 base, J shed 7 bases, and the junction held 5 bases outside the gene matches. Germline CDR1 is DFQATT and CDR2 is SNEGSKA (reference sequence).

Ten or more counts support this clonotype. The chain employs TRBV6-4 and TRBJ2-3, with 11 bases identical to TRBD2. From germline, CDR1 is MRHNA and CDR2 SNTAGT. V shed 10 bases, J shed 6 bases, and the junction held 12 bases outside the gene matches. This CDR3 has 15 residues. The CDR3 spells CATSNLAGGPDTQYF. The CDR3 DNA follows: TGTGCCACTTCGAATTTAGCGGGGGGGCCCGATACGCAGTATTTT.

Many counts were recorded for this clonotype. The gene calls are TRBV7-8 and TRBJ2-3; 8 nucleotides agree with TRBD1. J was trimmed by 6 bases and V by 1 base; bases with no gene match: 6. Germline V gene sequence: CDR1 SGHVS, CDR2 FQNEAQ. The CDR3 is 15 residues long. The CDR3 region has the DNA TGTGCCAGCAGCTTAGAATGGACAGGGTTGGATACGCAGTATTTT. It encodes CASSLEWTGLDTQYF.

This clonotype was counted between two and nine times. The rearrangement links TRBV4-1 to TRBJ2-5; possible D gene TRBD1, 5 bases. The germline V and J ends were trimmed by 0 bases and 2 bases, with 16 bases remaining between them. Germline CDR1 and CDR2: MGHRA and YSYEKL. The CDR3 extends over 17 amino acids. CDR3 bases: TGCGCCAGCAGCCAAGATTCGTGGGGCGCTCAACAAGAGACCCAGTACTTC. Residues: CASSQDSWGAQQETQYF.